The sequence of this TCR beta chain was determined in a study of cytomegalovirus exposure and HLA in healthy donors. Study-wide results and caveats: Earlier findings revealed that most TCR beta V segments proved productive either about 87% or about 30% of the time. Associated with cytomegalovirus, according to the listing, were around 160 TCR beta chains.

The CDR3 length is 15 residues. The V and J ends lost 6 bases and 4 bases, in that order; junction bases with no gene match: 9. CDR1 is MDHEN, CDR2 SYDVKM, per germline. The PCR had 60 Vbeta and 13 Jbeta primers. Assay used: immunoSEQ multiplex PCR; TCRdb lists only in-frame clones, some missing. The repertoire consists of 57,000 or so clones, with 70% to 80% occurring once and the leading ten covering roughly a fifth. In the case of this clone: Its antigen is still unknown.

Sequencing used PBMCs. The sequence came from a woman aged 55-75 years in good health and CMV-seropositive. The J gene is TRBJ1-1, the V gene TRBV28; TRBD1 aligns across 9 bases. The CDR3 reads CASRAGQGMSTEAFF. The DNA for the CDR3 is TGTGCCAGCAGAGCGGGACAGGGTATGAGCACTGAAGCTTTCTTT.